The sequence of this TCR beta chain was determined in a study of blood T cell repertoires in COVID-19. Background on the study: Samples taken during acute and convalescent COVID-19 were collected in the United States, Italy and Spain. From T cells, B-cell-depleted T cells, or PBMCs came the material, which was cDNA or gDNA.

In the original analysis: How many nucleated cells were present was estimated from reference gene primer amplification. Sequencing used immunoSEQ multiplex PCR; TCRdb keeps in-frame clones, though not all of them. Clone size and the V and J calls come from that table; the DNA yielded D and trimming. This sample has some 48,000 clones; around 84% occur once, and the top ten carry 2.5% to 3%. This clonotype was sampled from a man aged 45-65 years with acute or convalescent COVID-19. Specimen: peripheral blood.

The CDR3 DNA reads TGTGCCAGCAGCTTAGTATTCAGGGGTCCTAACTATGGCTACACCTTC. It is translated as CASSLVFRGPNYGYTF. The chain recombines TRBV7-9 with TRBJ1-2; TRBD1 is a possible D gene (6 bases). CDR1 is SEHNR, CDR2 FQNEAQ, per germline (reference sequence). This CDR3 comprises 16 residues. Trimming removed 1 base from V and 0 bases from J, with 12 bases in between.